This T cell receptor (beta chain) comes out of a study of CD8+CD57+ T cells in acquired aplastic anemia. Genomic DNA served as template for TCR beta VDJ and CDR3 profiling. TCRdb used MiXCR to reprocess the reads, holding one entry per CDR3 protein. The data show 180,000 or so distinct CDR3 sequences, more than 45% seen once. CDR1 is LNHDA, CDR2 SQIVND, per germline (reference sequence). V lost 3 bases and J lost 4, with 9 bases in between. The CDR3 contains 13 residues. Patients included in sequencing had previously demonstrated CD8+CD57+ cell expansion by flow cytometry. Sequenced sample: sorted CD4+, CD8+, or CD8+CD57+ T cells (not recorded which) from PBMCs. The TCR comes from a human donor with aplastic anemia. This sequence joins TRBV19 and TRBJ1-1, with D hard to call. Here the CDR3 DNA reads TGTGCCAGTAGTATGGGTAGTAGCACTGAAGCTTTCTTT. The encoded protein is CASSMGSSTEAFF.